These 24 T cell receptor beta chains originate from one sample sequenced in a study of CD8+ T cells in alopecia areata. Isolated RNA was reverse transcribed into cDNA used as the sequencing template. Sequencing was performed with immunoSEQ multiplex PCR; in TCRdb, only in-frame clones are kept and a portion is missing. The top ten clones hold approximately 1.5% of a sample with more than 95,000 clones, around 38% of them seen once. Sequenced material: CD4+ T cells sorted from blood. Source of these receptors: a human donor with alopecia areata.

The CDR3 is CATSATRTLRDNEQFF. The CDR3, as DNA: TGTGCCACCAGCGCTACAAGGACACTCCGGGACAATGAGCAGTTCTTC. The chain is built from TRBV15 and TRBJ2-1, with a weak D call TRBD1 (5 bases). Trimming took 5 bases from V and 5 from J, leaving 19 bases between them. The CDR3 has 16 residues. From germline, CDR1 is LNHNV and CDR2 YYDKDF (reference sequence).

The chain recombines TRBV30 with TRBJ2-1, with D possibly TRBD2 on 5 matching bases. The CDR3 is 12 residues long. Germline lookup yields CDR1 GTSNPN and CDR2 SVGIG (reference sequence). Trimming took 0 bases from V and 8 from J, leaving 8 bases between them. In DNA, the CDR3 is TGTGCCTGGAGTGTACTAGGCTATGAGCAGTTCTTC. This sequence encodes CAWSVLGYEQFF.

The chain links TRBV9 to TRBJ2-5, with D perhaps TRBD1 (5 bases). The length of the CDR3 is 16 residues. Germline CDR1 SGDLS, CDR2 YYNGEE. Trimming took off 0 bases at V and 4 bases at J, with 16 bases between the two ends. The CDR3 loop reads CASSVAIHTQGETQYF. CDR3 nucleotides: TGTGCCAGCAGCGTAGCCATACATACCCAGGGAGAGACCCAGTACTTC.

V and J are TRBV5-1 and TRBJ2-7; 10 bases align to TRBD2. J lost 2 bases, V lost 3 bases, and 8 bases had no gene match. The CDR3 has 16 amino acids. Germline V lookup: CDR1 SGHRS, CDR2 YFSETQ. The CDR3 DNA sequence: TGCGCCAGCAGCTCCTCTTGGACTAGCGGAACCTACGAGCAGTACTTC. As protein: CASSSSWTSGTYEQYF.

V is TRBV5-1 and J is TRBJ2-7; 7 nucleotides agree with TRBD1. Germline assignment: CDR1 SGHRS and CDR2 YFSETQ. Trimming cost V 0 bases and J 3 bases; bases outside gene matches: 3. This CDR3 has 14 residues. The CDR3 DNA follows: TGCGCCAGCAGCTTGGGGGGACAGATCTACGAGCAGTACTTC. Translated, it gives CASSLGGQIYEQYF.

CDR3 sequence: CSVEGTSYEQYF. The DNA of the CDR3 is TGCAGCGTTGAGGGGACTAGCTACGAGCAGTACTTC. The V gene is TRBV29-1, the J gene TRBJ2-7, with 8 bases fitting TRBD2. This CDR3 has 12 residues. Germline-derived CDR1 and CDR2 are SQVTM and ANQGSEA. J lost 3 bases, V lost 3 bases, and 1 base had no gene match.

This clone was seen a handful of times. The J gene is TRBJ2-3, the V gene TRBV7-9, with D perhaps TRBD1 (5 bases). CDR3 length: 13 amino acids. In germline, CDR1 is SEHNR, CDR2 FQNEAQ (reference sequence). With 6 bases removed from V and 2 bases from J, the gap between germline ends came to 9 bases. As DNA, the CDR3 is TGTGCCAGCAGACCAGGGTTCACAGATACGCAGTATTTT. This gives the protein CASRPGFTDTQYF.

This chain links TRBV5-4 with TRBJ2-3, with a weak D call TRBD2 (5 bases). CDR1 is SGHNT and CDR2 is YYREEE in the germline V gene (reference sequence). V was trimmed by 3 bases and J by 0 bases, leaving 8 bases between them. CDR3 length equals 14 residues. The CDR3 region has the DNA TGTGCCAGCAGCTCCACTAGAAGCACAGATACGCAGTATTTT. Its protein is CASSSTRSTDTQYF.

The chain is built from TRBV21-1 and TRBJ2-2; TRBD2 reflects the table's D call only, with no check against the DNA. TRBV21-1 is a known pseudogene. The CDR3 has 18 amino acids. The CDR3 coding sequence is TGTGCCAGCAGCAAGGGACTAGCGGGACCCGCGAACACCGGGGAGCTGTTTTTT. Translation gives CASSKGLAGPANTGELFF.

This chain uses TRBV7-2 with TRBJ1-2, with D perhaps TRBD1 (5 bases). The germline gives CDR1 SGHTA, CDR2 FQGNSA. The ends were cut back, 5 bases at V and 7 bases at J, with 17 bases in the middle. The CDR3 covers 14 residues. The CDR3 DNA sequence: TGTGCCAGCAGCCTAAGACGCACAGGTTTTGGCTACACCTTC. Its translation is CASSLRRTGFGYTF.

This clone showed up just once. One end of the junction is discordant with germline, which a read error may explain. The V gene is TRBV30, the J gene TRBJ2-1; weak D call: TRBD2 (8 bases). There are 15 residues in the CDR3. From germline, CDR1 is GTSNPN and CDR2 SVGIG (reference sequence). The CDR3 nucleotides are TGTGCCTCGACAGGGCAGTCGGGACTAGACCCCAGTCAAATCTTC. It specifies CASTGQSGLDPSQIF.

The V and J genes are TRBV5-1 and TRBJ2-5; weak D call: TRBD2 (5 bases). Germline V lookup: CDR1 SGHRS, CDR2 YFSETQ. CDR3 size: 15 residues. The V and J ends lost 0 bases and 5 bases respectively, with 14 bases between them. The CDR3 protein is CASSLGPTRRETQYF. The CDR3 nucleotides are TGCGCCAGCAGCTTGGGGCCCACCCGGAGGGAGACCCAGTACTTC.

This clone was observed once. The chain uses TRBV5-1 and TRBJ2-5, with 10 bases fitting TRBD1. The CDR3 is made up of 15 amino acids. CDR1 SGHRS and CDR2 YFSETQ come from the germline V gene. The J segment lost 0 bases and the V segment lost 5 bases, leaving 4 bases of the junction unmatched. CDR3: CASSPGQGYQETQYF. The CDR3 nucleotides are TGCGCCAGCAGTCCGGGACAGGGGTACCAAGAGACCCAGTACTTC.

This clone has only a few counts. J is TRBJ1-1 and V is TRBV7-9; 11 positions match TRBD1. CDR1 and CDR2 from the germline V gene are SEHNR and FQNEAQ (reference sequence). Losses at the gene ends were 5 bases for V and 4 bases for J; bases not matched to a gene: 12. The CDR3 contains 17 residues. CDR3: CASSLRTGGPDATEAFF. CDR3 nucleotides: TGTGCCAGCAGCCTGCGGACAGGGGGCCCGGATGCCACTGAAGCTTTCTTT.

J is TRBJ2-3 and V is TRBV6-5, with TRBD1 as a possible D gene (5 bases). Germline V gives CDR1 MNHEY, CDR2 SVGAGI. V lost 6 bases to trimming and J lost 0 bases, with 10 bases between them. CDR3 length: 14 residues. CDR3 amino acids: CASSDGHSTDTQYF. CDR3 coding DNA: TGTGCCAGCAGCGATGGACATAGCACAGATACGCAGTATTTT.

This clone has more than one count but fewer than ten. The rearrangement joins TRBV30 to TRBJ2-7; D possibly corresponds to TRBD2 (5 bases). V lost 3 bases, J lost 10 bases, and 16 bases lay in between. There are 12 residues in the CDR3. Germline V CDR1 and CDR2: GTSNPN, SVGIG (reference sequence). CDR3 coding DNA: TGTGCCTGGAGGTCTGCCGGCGGGTCCCAGTACTTC. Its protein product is CAWRSAGGSQYF.

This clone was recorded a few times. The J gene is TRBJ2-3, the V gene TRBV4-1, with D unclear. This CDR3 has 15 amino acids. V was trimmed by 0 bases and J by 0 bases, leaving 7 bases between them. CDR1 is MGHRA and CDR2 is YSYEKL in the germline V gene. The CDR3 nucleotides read TGCGCCAGCAGCCAAGATCGGCGCAGCACAGATACGCAGTATTTT. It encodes CASSQDRRSTDTQYF.

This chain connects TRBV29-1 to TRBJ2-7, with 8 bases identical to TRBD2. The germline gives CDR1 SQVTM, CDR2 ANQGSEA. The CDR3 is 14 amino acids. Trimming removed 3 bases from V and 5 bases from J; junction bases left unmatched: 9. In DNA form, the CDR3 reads TGCAGCGTTGAGTTACGGGAGGGTCCCCACGAGCAGTACTTC. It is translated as CSVELREGPHEQYF.

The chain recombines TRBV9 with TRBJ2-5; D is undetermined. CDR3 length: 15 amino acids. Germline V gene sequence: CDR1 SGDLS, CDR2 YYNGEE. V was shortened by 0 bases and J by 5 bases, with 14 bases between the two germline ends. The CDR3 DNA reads TGTGCCAGCAGCGTAGCCGGGCGGAGAGGCGAGACCCAGTACTTC. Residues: CASSVAGRRGETQYF.

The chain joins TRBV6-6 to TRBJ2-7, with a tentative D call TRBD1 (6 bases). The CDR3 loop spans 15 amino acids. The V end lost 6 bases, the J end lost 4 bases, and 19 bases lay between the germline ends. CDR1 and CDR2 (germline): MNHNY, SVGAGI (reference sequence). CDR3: CASRTTGSPRYEQYF. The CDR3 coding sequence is TGTGCCAGCAGAACGACAGGCTCCCCGCGATACGAGCAGTACTTC.

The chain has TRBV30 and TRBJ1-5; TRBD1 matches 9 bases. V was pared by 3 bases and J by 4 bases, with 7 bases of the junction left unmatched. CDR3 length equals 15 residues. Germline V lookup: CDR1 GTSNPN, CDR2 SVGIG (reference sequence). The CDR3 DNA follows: TGTGCCTGGAGCCCCGGGACAGGGCTGAATCAGCCCCAGCATTTT. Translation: CAWSPGTGLNQPQHF. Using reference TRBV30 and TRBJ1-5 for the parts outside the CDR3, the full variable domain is SQTIHQWPATLVQPVGSPLSLECTVEGTSNPNLYWYRQAAGRGLQLLFYSVGIGQISSEVPQNLSASRPQDRQFILSSKKLLLSDSGFYLCAWSPGTGLNQPQHFGDGTRLSIL.

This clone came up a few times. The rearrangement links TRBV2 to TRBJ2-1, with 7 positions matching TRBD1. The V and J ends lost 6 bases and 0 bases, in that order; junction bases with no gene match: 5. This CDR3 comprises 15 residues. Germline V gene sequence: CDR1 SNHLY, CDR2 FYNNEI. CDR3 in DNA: TGTGCCAGCAGCGAACAGGGGAGCTCCTACAATGAGCAGTTCTTC. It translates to CASSEQGSSYNEQFF.

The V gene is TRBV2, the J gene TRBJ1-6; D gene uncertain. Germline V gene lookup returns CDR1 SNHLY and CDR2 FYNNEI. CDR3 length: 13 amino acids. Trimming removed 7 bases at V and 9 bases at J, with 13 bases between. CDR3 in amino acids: CASMKGDTSPLHF. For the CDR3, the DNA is TGTGCCAGCATGAAGGGTGATACTTCACCCCTCCACTTT.

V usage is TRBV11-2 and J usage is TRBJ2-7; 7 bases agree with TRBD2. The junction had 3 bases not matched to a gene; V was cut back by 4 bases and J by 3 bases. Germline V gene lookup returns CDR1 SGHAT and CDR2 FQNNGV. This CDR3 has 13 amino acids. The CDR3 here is CASSYRGDYEQYF. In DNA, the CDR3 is TGTGCCAGCAGCTACCGGGGGGACTACGAGCAGTACTTC.